The T cell receptor beta chain described here comes from a study of long-term antiretroviral therapy in people with HIV. Notes on the study in general: With ART, diversity went up but was still lower than in transplant donor controls. The clones with expansion before ART were dominant in the repertoire at all time points.

CDR3 length equals 16 residues. V shed 2 bases and J shed 8 bases, with 21 bases lying between them. CDR1 and CDR2 from the germline V gene are LNHDA and SQIVND (reference sequence). To note about this clone: Antigen unknown.

Version v3.0 of the immunoSEQ assay ran at survey level. Clones were read by immunoSEQ multiplex PCR, and TCRdb kept only the in-frame ones, dropping some. The data show 20,000 to 25,000 clones, around 95% seen once. Participants with HIV, all of them, were treated in the United States. The clonotype was recovered from a woman between 50 and 59 years old with HIV. This specimen consisted of unsorted PBMCs, obtained 4.9 years after starting antiretroviral therapy. The chain employs TRBV19 and TRBJ1-2; weak D call: TRBD1 (6 bases). For the CDR3, the DNA is TGTGCCAGTAGTATAAGGGGGACGGACTCTTTAGACGGCTACACCTTC. It encodes CASSIRGTDSLDGYTF.